This T cell receptor (beta chain) was sequenced during a study of response to subunit inactivated influenza vaccine. Study-wide results and caveats: The authors proposed limited new T cell recruitment per seasonal influenza vaccination.

Germline CDR1 reads SEHNR; CDR2 reads FQNEAQ (reference sequence). The CDR3 is 14 residues long. Deletions cut 3 bases from V and 2 bases from J, with 11 bases between. In this sample, this clonotype turned up a few times. Its specificity is unknown. MiXCR, applied by TCRdb to the RT-PCR reads, yields one record per CDR3 protein. The sample shows roughly 620,000 distinct CDR3 sequences, approximately 11% of them seen only once. These data also featured in a second study, about T cells expressing NK-cell markers. That investigation notes: The authors made TCR beta cDNA libraries by 5'RACE template switching. This switching added a universal primer site and UMIs. Source material for TCR beta repertoires consisted of sorted CD3+CD56+NKG2C+, CD3+CD56+NKG2C- and CD3+CD56-NKG2C+ T cells. Among CD8+ T cells from roughly six donors, dominant NKG2C+ clonotypes accounted for 1.0-7.0%.

The genes are TRBV7-9 and TRBJ2-7; D remains unclear. Sequencing used PBMCs from blood, obtained on the day of vaccination. This clonotype was sampled from a man between 45 and 60 years old who received an inactivated influenza vaccine. CDR3 loop: CASSFTNGPYEQYF. As DNA, the CDR3 is TGTGCCAGCAGCTTCACCAACGGGCCCTACGAGCAGTACTTC.